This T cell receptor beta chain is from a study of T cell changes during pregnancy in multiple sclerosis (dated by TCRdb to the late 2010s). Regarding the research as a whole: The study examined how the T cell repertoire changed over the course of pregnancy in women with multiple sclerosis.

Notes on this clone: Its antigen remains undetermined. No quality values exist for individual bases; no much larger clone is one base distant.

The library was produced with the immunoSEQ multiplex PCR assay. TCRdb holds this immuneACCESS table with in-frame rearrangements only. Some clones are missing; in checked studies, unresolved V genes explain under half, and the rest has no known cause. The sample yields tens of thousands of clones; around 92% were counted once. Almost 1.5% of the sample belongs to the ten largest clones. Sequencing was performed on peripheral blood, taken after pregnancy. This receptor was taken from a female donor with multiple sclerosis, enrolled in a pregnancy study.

The CDR3 loop reads CASSVTVTSGSETQYF. The DNA is TGTGCCAGCAGCGTCACAGTGACTAGCGGGAGTGAGACCCAGTACTTC. The sequence is built from TRBV9 and TRBJ2-5; the junction holds 12 bases that match TRBD2. CDR1 SGDLS and CDR2 YYNGEE are derived from the germline V gene. Reading from cysteine to phenylalanine, the CDR3 counts 16 amino acids. Kept here is only the CDR3 DNA, which spans 48 bases and is read in frame from base 1. The V end gives up 2 bases and the J end 5 bases, leaving 7 bases in the junction not matched to a gene.